This entry features one TCR beta chain sequence. The antigen is undetermined. The method was immunoSEQ multiplex PCR; TCRdb's version includes in-frame clones alone and lacks a portion of them. Among 60,000 to 85,000 clones, 88% were seen once, and the ten largest hold approximately 0.98%. This entry belongs to a study of OX40 agonist ivuxolimab in advanced cancers. Study in general: There were three patients with partial responses, one having hepatocellular carcinoma and two cutaneous melanoma. Findings of the study overall: Within 6 weeks, CD4+ and CD8+ blood T cells expanded clonally at 0.1 to 3.0 mg/kg.

This CDR3 is built from 14 residues. The V gene lost 0 bases and the J gene lost 5 bases, with 8 bases spanning the gap. Germline V gene lookup returns CDR1 SGHRS and CDR2 YFSETQ. This rearrangement joins TRBV5-1 to TRBJ2-2; D not certain. This sequence was found in an adult with an advanced solid tumor such as melanoma, head and neck, liver or kidney cancer. Sequencing used CD4+ or CD8+ T cells sorted from blood, obtained in a trial of the OX40 agonist ivuxolimab. In nucleotides, the CDR3 is TGCGCCAGCAGCTTGGACGTACGGACCGGGGAGCTGTTTTTT. This encodes CASSLDVRTGELFF. Full variable domain (missing parts from reference TRBV5-1 and TRBJ2-2): KAGVTQTPRYLIKTRGQQVTLSCSPISGHRSVSWYQQTPGQGLQFLFEYFSETQRNKGNFPGRFSGRQFSNSRSEMNVSTLELGDSALYLCASSLDVRTGELFFGEGSRLTVL.